What follows describes a single T cell receptor beta chain. The record originates from a study of blood T cell repertoires in COVID-19. Sequencing used immunoSEQ multiplex PCR; TCRdb keeps in-frame clones, though not all of them. The table lists around 350,000 clones, approximately 86% of them singletons. This CDR3 region has 15 residues. Germline V gives CDR1 MGHDK, CDR2 SYGVNS. Deletions cut 5 bases from V and 6 bases from J, with 17 bases between. Sequencing used peripheral blood. The genes are TRBV25-1 and TRBJ2-4; D perhaps matches TRBD2 (6 bases). The sequence came from a human donor in a cohort sampled during active COVID-19. The DNA of the CDR3 is TGTGCCAGCAGTCCCCGGGGAGGTTGGGGAAACATTCAGTACTTC. This codes for CASSPRGGWGNIQYF.